What follows is one T cell receptor beta chain and its context. These data are taken from a study of control samples from healthy donors and cancer patients. Using immunoSEQ multiplex PCR, the repertoire was profiled, and TCRdb retains in-frame clones only, with some absent. The sample records 170,000 or so clones, around 87% being singletons. Trimming removed 7 bases from V and 0 bases from J, with 13 bases in between. Germline-derived CDR1 and CDR2 are LGHDT and YNNKEL (reference sequence). This CDR3 region has 15 residues. The sequence came from a woman aged 45 to 65 in good health. The chain carries TRBV3-1 (or the pseudogene TRBV3-2) and TRBJ2-1; D is perhaps TRBD1 (5 bases). Material for sequencing was blood. The CDR3 sequence: CASNRGPLSYNEQFF. The CDR3 DNA follows: TGTGCCAGCAATAGGGGCCCCCTCTCCTACAATGAGCAGTTCTTC.